The clone carrying this TCR beta chain was seen more than once but under ten times. CDR1 SNHLY and CDR2 FYNNEI come from the germline V gene. This CDR3 contains 13 residues. V shed 9 bases and J 8 bases; nucleotides not matched to a gene: 7. These data originate in a study of blood T cell repertoires in COVID-19. On the study more broadly: Whether acute or convalescent, the COVID-19 samples came from the United States, Italy and Spain. T cells, B-cell-depleted T cells, or PBMCs provided the cDNA or gDNA that served as material.

Study processing details: From reference gene primer amplification, estimates of nucleated cell counts were derived. Clones were sequenced by immunoSEQ multiplex PCR, and TCRdb holds only the in-frame ones, with some missing. The V and J calls and clone size were taken over from that table, and D and trimming were inferred from the DNA. Found here are around 170,000 clones, about 87% of them singletons; the top ten hold around 24%. The receptor was derived from a man aged 55 to 70 with acute or convalescent COVID-19. Sequencing was performed on peripheral blood. The chain joins TRBV2 to TRBJ1-6; 7 bases line up with TRBD1. The CDR3 nucleotides read TGTGCCAGTACAGGGGCCCGGGATTCACCCCTCCACTTT. Residues: CASTGARDSPLHF.